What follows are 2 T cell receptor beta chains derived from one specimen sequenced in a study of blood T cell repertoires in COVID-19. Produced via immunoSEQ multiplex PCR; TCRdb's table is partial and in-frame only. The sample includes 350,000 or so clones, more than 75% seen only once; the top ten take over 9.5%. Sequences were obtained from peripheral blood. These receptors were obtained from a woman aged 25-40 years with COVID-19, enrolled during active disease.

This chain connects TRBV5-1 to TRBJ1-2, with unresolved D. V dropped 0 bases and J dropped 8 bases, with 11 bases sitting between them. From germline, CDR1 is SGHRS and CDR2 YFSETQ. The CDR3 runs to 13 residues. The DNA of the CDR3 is TGCGCCAGCAGCTTGGCACCCGGGAAGGGCTACACCTTC. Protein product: CASSLAPGKGYTF. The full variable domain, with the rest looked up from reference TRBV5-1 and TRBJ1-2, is KAGVTQTPRYLIKTRGQQVTLSCSPISGHRSVSWYQQTPGQGLQFLFEYFSETQRNKGNFPGRFSGRQFSNSRSEMNVSTLELGDSALYLCASSLAPGKGYTFGSGTRLTVV.

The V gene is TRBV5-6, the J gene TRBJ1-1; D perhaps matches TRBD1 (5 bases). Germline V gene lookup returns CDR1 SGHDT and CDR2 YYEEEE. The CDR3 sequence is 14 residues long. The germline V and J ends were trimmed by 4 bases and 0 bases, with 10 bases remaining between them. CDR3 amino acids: CASSPQGMNTEAFF. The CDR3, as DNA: TGTGCCAGCAGCCCTCAGGGAATGAACACTGAAGCTTTCTTT.